This T cell receptor beta chain derives from a study of cytomegalovirus exposure and HLA in healthy donors. Across the whole study: The study placed roughly four fifths of its 398 genotyped donors in the Caucasian-associated ancestry cluster.

Study observations and caveats: Cytomegalovirus-associated TCR beta chains were listed, numbering 164. The analysis excluded some indistinguishable V segments, including TRBV6-2 and TRBV6-3.

Comments on this clone: The target antigen is unknown.

Trimming shortened V by 3 bases and J by 2 bases, and 5 bases separated the two germline ends. The CDR3 is 14 amino acids. The germline CDR1 and CDR2 sequences are SGHNT and YENEEA. A multiplex PCR was run with 60 Vbeta primers and 13 Jbeta primers. Assay: immunoSEQ multiplex PCR; the TCRdb copy retains only in-frame clones and omits some. The repertoire holds roughly 150,000 clones, around 78% seen once, with more than 0.8% in the top ten. The source is a woman aged 40 to 50 in good health and CMV-seronegative. This rearrangement joins TRBV11-3 to TRBJ2-6; D might be TRBD2 (5 bases). Material: PBMCs. The CDR3 sequence is CASSLGAGANVLTF. The CDR3 nucleotides are TGTGCCAGCAGCTTGGGAGCTGGGGCCAACGTCCTGACTTTC.